This T cell receptor (beta chain) was captured by sequencing in a study of OX40 agonist ivuxolimab in advanced cancers. The wider study: In this trial design, patients received ivuxolimab intravenously at 0.01 to 10 mg/kg every 2 weeks. The dose-escalation cohort had hepatocellular carcinoma, melanoma, renal cell or head and neck cancer. Findings and caveats of the study: Some nonresponders likewise displayed low normalized T-cell clonal expansion.

Measured with immunoSEQ multiplex PCR; TCRdb has only the in-frame clones, and not every one. Of about 77,000 clones listed, over 75% were seen once; the top ten hold 5.5% to 8%. CDR3 length: 15 residues. V shed 3 bases, J shed 8 bases, and the junction held 11 bases outside the gene matches. This clone was found once. The target antigen is unknown. The chain joins TRBV5-3 to TRBJ2-1; TRBD2 aligns across 7 bases. TRBV5-3 counts as an open reading frame of uncertain function. This material consisted of CD4+ or CD8+ T cells sorted from blood, taken in a trial of the OX40 agonist ivuxolimab. The sequence was obtained from an adult with an advanced solid tumor such as melanoma, head and neck, liver or kidney cancer. CDR3 loop: CARSSEGRVFYEQFF. The CDR3 DNA reads as TGTGCCAGAAGCTCGGAGGGGAGGGTATTCTATGAGCAGTTCTTC.